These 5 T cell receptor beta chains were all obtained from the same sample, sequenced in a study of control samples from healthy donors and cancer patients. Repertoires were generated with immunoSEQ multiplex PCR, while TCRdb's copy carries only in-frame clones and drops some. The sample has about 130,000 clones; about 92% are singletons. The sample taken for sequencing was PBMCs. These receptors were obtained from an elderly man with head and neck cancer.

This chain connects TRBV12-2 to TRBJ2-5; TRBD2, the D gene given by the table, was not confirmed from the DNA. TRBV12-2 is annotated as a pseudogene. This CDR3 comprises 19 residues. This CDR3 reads CASRLRGGTSGRARETQYF. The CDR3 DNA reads TGTGCAAGTCGCTTGCGCGGGGGGACTAGCGGGAGGGCCCGAGAGACCCAGTACTTC.

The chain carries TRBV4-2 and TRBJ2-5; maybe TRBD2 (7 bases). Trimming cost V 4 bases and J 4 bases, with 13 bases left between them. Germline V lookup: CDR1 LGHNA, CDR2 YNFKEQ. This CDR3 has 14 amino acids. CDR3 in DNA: TGTGCCAGCAGCCCCCGGGGAGGGGGAGAGACCCAGTACTTC. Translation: CASSPRGGGETQYF.

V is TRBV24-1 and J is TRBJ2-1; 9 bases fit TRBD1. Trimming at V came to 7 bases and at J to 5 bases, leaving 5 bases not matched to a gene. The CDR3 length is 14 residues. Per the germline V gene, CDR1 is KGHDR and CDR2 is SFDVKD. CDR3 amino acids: CATSPGQGNNEQFF. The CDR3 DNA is TGTGCCACCAGCCCCGGACAGGGGAACAATGAGCAGTTCTTC.

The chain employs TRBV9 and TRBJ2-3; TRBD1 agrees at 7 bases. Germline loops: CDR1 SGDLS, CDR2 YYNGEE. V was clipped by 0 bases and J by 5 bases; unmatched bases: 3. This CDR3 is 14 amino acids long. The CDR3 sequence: CASSVGDREDTQYF. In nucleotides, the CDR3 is TGTGCCAGCAGCGTAGGAGACAGGGAAGATACGCAGTATTTT. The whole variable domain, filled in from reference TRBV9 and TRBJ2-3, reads DSGVTQTPKHLITATGQRVTLRCSPRSGDLSVYWYQQSLDQGLQFLIQYYNGEERAKGNILERFSAQQFPDLHSELNLSSLELGDSALYFCASSVGDREDTQYFGPGTRLTVL.

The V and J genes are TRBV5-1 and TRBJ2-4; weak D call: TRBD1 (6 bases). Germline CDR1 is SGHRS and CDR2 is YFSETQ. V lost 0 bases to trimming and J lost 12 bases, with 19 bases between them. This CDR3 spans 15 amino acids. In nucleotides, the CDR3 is TGCGCCAGCAGCTTGGATATGACAGGAGGCCGCCGTCAGTACTTC. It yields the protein CASSLDMTGGRRQYF.